This entry concerns a single T cell receptor (beta chain). This clonotype is judged medium-sized (0.01 to 0.1%). The clone's antigen remains unknown. Base quality data are lacking; no much larger clone is found one base away. Using a BD FACSAria II cell sorter, four subsets defined by PD-1 and/or TIGIT were sorted from live CD3+CD8+TCRalphabeta+ cells. Circulating CD8 T cells were sorted into four subsets by PD-1 and TIGIT expression to characterize their relevance to anti-PD-1 therapy response. For each sorted CD8 T-cell subset, both the TCR alpha and TCR beta chains were sequenced. Peripheral blood was drawn before the first anti-PD-1 injection and after two and four injections. PBMCs were immediately isolated by Ficoll gradient centrifugation. Until use, PBMCs were stored frozen in liquid nitrogen in RPMI containing about 18% FCS and around 10% DMSO. After thawing, PBMCs were stained with a viability dye and with antibodies against CD3, CD8alpha, TCRalphabeta, PD-1 and TIGIT. The RNeasy Kit was used to extract total RNA, and all samples came in with a RIN above 7.

The data originate from a study of circulating CD8 cells and anti-PD-1 response in melanoma (dated by TCRdb to 2019 to 2021). Concerning the study at large: Nivolumab was given to patients intravenously at 3 mg/kg every 2 weeks. Of the approximately 13 patients in the melanoma cohort, seven received anti-PD-1 as first-line therapy and six had prior targeted therapy or immunotherapy. Patients with complete or partial responses were classified as responders; those with stable or progressive disease (RECIST v1.1) as non-responders. The TCR repertoire analysis included around eleven melanoma patients, of whom 7 were non-responders and 4 were responders. PD-1 on on-treatment samples was detected using a biotinylated anti-human IgG4 antibody. Study-level results and caveats: Because material was limited, most experiments were generally run without replicates. The highest diversity was observed in the DNEG repertoire, similar and higher clonality was shown by the PD-1 and DPOS repertoires, and the lowest diversity was found in the TIGIT repertoires. Between subsets, repertoires were largely private, with fewer than 7.5% of TRB clonotypes shared at M1, and the highest sharing was seen between DPOS and TIGIT. Both treatment-naive and previously treated patients were included in the cohort, and this mixing was noted by the authors as something that could influence results. Because tumor material could not be accessed, tumor reactivity was instead assessed with peptide assays on expanded sorted subsets. Only baseline and M1 samples from a small cohort with few responders were used in the published TCR repertoire comparisons.

Sequencing instrument: NextSeq 500. The QIAseq Immune Repertoire RNA Library Kit, Human TCR Panel was used to prepare TCR libraries from roughly 16 ng of total RNA. TCR libraries were sequenced on an Illumina NextSeq with a Mid Output V2 kit, and asymmetric 261x41 paired-end reads were used. Every TCR library was diluted to about 4 nM, then pooled, denatured and loaded at roughly 0.94 pM. The published analysis was carried out like this. TCR FASTQ files were processed in the QIAGEN GeneGlobe Data Analysis Center, and downstream analysis was performed in R 3.5.2. To get clonality, Shannon entropy was normalized by the log of the number of unique productive sequences and the result was subtracted from one. Fisher exact tests at 5% FDR, run separately within each subset, picked out TRA or TRB clonotypes whose abundance differed between baseline and M1. Clonotypes with differential abundance were put into four groups: emerging, expanding, contracting or non-expanding/contracting. Morisita's overlap index was used to measure how much repertoires overlapped between patients. The raw public data were reprocessed by TCRdb itself: fastp quality trimming at Q25, MiXCR clonotype calling, in-frame beta chains only. Duplicate CDR3 protein sequences are folded into a single record with the most common DNA and genes. The V and J calls come from TCRdb's annotation, not from the publication. The sample yields roughly 1,300 distinct CDR3 sequences; approximately 10% were counted once. The biggest ten clones account for about an eighth of the sample.

Reading the germline V gene gives CDR1 SNHLY and CDR2 FYNNEI. Measured from the cysteine to the phenylalanine, the CDR3 is 13 residues long. The retained sequence is limited to the CDR3, 39 bases, with the frame set at the first base. V was cut back by 8 bases and J by 2 bases, leaving a gap of 12 bases between them. The receptor was derived from a human donor with melanoma. Sequenced here: CD8+ T cells from PBMCs, sampled at baseline or after one month of anti-PD-1 therapy (not recorded which). Here the chain combines TRBV2 and TRBJ1-1; a tentative D call is TRBD1 (5 bases match). At the DNA level, the sequence is TGTGCCAGCTGGGGAGGGGACAACACTGAAGCTTTCTTT. It is translated as CASWGGDNTEAFF.